The rows below give T cell receptor beta chains drawn from one sample of a study of T cell clonotyping in hematopoietic cell transplantation. Assay used: immunoSEQ multiplex PCR; TCRdb lists only in-frame clones, some missing. The table has tens of thousands of clones, roughly 80% seen once. The sequences come from peripheral blood mononuclear cells, collected before stem cell transplant. Receptors originate from a man between 60 and 70 years old with myelodysplastic syndrome. Some clones in this sample may be carry-over from other donors' samples. CDR3s include the opening cysteine and the closing phenylalanine or tryptophan. Fields, in order: V gene, clone size, J gene, CDR3 protein. Some rows mark clone size as missing; the rest say once, few, many or name a class of expanded clone.

TRBV5-6	.	TRBJ2-2	CASSADHRELFF
TRBV19	once	TRBJ2-1	CASNSPPGTNYNEQFF
TRBV2	.	TRBJ2-5	CASSERTGQETQYF
TRBV5-5	.	TRBJ2-7	CASSLAAGDSYEQYF
TRBV5-1	.	TRBJ1-3	CASSTGQGNTIYF
TRBV29-1	.	TRBJ2-7	CSVVRDTYEQYF
TRBV27	.	TRBJ1-5	CASSTWTGTGNQPQHF
TRBV5-1	.	TRBJ2-7	CASRFSSVTYEQYF
TRBV30	few	TRBJ2-2	CAWSDRKGAGELFF
TRBV5-1	.	TRBJ1-5	CASSLPTWQGLRTINSNQPQHF
TRBV6-1	.	TRBJ2-6	CASSEEVRGQIVSGANVLTF
TRBV27	medium-sized	TRBJ2-1	CASRGVGSEQFF
TRBV7-2	.	TRBJ2-7	CASSLYPDLYEQYF
TRBV6-1	.	TRBJ2-7	CASSAHSPYEQYF
TRBV7-8	once	TRBJ1-1	CASSLEAGGAEAFF
TRBV2	.	TRBJ2-1	CASREWAGGLAGVSYNEQFF
TRBV4-3	.	TRBJ1-2	CASSQGHLYGYTF
TRBV2	.	TRBJ1-5	CASMHDRGLQPQHF
TRBV7-9	.	TRBJ1-5	CASSLGQGSNQPQHF
TRBV6-5	.	TRBJ1-1	CASSTKGRAEAFF
TRBV28	once	TRBJ1-5	CASNLLYQPQHF
TRBV7-3	.	TRBJ1-6	CASSSGARSPLHF